This TCR beta chain was recovered during a study of STAT3 mutations in large granular lymphocyte leukemia. Assay: immunoSEQ multiplex PCR; the TCRdb copy retains only in-frame clones and omits some. The table includes 25,000 to 40,000 clones, more than 75% detected once. Overall study findings and caveats: Every T-LGLL patient had at least one immunodominant TCRbeta clonotype.

Details on this clone: Antigen specificity is unknown.

Germline assignment: CDR1 SGHRS and CDR2 YFSETQ. The CDR3 consists of 14 residues. The ends were cut back, 5 bases at V and 5 bases at J, with 16 bases in the middle. Material: peripheral blood mononuclear cells. The source of this sequence is a man aged 55-75 years with T-cell large granular lymphocyte leukemia. Some clones in this sample may be carry-over from other donors' samples. The chain couples TRBV5-1 to TRBJ2-5; TRBD2 is a possible D gene (6 bases). CDR3 loop: CASRSQPGRETQYF. The CDR3 DNA is TGCGCCAGCAGGTCGCAACCAGGGAGGGAGACCCAGTACTTC.